The 29 T cell receptor beta chains listed next were all sequenced from one sample in a study of blood T cells in healthy people across ages. Together with a sample-barcoded 5' primer, a J-beta primer mix was included in a second PCR lasting roughly 7 to 11 cycles. TCRdb re-called the 5' RACE reads with MiXCR, one entry per CDR3 protein. The sample yields approximately 690,000 distinct CDR3 sequences, roughly two fifths seen once. The sample was blood. The source is a man older than 75 in good health.

This clonotype was found a few times. The CDR3 DNA reads as TGTGCCAGCTCAAAGCTAGCGGTTAACCGGCAAGAGACCCAGTACTTC. This codes for CASSKLAVNRQETQYF. The V call is TRBV18, the J call TRBJ2-5, with 7 bases that match TRBD2. The CDR3 spans 16 residues. CDR1 is KGHSH, CDR2 LQKENI, per germline. With 5 bases clipped from V and 2 bases from J, the junction kept 11 bases outside the gene matches. Looking up the rest from reference TRBV18 and TRBJ2-5 gives the full variable domain: NAGVMQNPRHLVRRRGQEARLRCSPMKGHSHVYWYRQLPEEGLKFMVYLQKENIIDESGMPKERFSAEFPKEGPSILRIQQVVRGDSAAYFCASSKLAVNRQETQYFGPGTRLLVL.

Regarding this clonotype: A read error may explain this, as a much larger clone is one base away. The rearrangement joins TRBV6-2 or TRBV6-3 to TRBJ2-6; D gene unclear. The germline CDR1 and CDR2 sequences are MNHEY and SVGEGT. V was trimmed by 4 bases and J by 1 base, leaving 8 bases between them. The CDR3 is 15 amino acids. The CDR3 DNA reads as TGTGCCAGCAGTTGCTCTCGATCTGGGGCCAACGTCCTGACTTTC. Encoded protein: CASSCSRSGANVLTF.

This clonotype was found a few times. V usage is TRBV7-2 and J usage is TRBJ2-5; D gene unclear. Germline CDR1 is SGHTA and CDR2 is FQGNSA. V was cut by 0 bases and J by 5 bases, with 10 bases left in between. CDR3 size: 14 residues. The CDR3 nucleotides read TGTGCCAGCAGCTTAGCGGGCCCCAAGGAGACCCAGTACTTC. Protein: CASSLAGPKETQYF. Together with reference TRBV7-2 and TRBJ2-5, the CDR3 gives the full variable domain: GAGVSQSPSNKVTEKGKDVELRCDPISGHTALYWYRQSLGQGLEFLIYFQGNSAPDKSGLPSDRFSAERTGGSVSTLTIQRTQQEDSAVYLCASSLAGPKETQYFGPGTRLLVL.

This rearrangement joins TRBV7-2 to TRBJ2-7; 7 nucleotides align to TRBD1. Germline assignment: CDR1 SGHTA and CDR2 FQGNSA. The trim removed 7 bases at V and 3 bases at J, leaving 9 bases unmatched. The CDR3 length is 14 residues. CDR3 nucleotide sequence: TGTGCCAGCAAGTTACAGGGACAGTACTACGAGCAGTACTTC. Its protein is CASKLQGQYYEQYF.

V gene TRBV30 combines with J gene TRBJ2-5, with a tentative D call TRBD1 (6 bases). Germline V gene data show CDR1 as GTSNPN and CDR2 as SVGIG (reference sequence). There are 13 residues in the CDR3. The V gene lost 4 bases and the J gene lost 1 base, with 10 bases spanning the gap. CDR3 sequence: CAWTRTVQETQYF. The DNA of the CDR3 is TGTGCCTGGACGAGGACAGTCCAAGAGACCCAGTACTTC.

With regard to this clonotype: A much larger clone is a single base away; this may be a read error. The chain recombines TRBV29-1 with TRBJ2-7; 8 nucleotides agree with TRBD2. V lost 4 bases, J lost 7 bases, and 15 bases stayed unmatched. The CDR3 has 15 residues. The germline CDR1 and CDR2 sequences are SQVTM and ANQGSEA. This chain's CDR3 is CSVVDPAGVFNEQYF. The CDR3, as DNA: TGCAGCGTTGTGGACCCAGCGGGAGTGTTCAATGAGCAGTACTTC.

The sample holds a few counts of this clonotype. The chain links TRBV7-2 to TRBJ2-1; 8 nucleotides align to TRBD1. Germline-derived CDR1 and CDR2 are SGHTA and FQGNSA. The CDR3 totals 19 residues. The V and J ends lost 2 bases and 2 bases, in that order; junction bases with no gene match: 14. The CDR3 here is CASSLKAPPTGDAYNEQFF. The CDR3 DNA reads as TGTGCCAGCAGCTTAAAAGCCCCCCCGACAGGGGACGCCTACAATGAGCAGTTCTTC.

This clonotype was observed a few times. This chain uses TRBV7-2 with TRBJ2-2; D is unresolved. The CDR3 runs to 15 residues. Trimming cost V 1 base and J 3 bases, with 9 bases left between them. Germline CDR1 reads SGHTA; CDR2 reads FQGNSA. CDR3 DNA sequence: TGTGCCAGCAGCTTAGGATTACTGGACACCGGGGAGCTGTTTTTT. This sequence encodes CASSLGLLDTGELFF.

The chain employs TRBV6-4 and TRBJ2-1; 14 positions agree with TRBD2. The CDR3 spans 16 residues. The V gene's germline CDR1 is MRHNA and CDR2 SNTAGT. V lost 6 bases, J lost 9 bases, and 10 bases stayed unmatched. This chain's CDR3 is CASSLKTSGGASEQFF. DNA of the CDR3: TGTGCCAGCAGCCTAAAGACTAGCGGGGGGGCCAGTGAGCAGTTCTTC.

The DNA of the CDR3 is TGCAGTGTCAAAAGACAGGTCGGAACTGAAGCTTTCTTT. Encoded protein: CSVKRQVGTEAFF. The gene calls are TRBV20-1 and TRBJ1-1; a possible D gene is TRBD1 (6 bases). CDR3 length: 13 amino acids. V was cut by 7 bases and J by 5 bases, with 17 bases left in between. The germline V gene has CDR1 DFQATT and CDR2 SNEGSKA (reference sequence).

This clonotype was observed a handful of times. This chain connects TRBV11-1 to TRBJ2-5, with 7 bases matching TRBD1. With V trimmed by 4 bases and J by 5 bases, 4 bases remained unmatched. The germline V gene has CDR1 SGHAT and CDR2 FQDESV (reference sequence). The CDR3 has 13 amino acids. In DNA form, the CDR3 reads TGTGCCAGCAGCTGGGGACAGATCGAGACCCAGTACTTC. This encodes CASSWGQIETQYF.

This clonotype was detected a few times. V and J are TRBV7-2 and TRBJ2-7; 7 bases agree with TRBD1. The CDR3 totals 16 residues. Trimming at V came to 0 bases and at J to 2 bases, leaving 7 bases not matched to a gene. Per the germline V gene, CDR1 is SGHTA and CDR2 is FQGNSA. The DNA for the CDR3 is TGTGCCAGCAGCTTAGCCCTCGGGACAGCTACCTACGAGCAGTACTTC. This sequence encodes CASSLALGTATYEQYF. Together with reference TRBV7-2 and TRBJ2-7, the CDR3 gives the full variable domain: GAGVSQSPSNKVTEKGKDVELRCDPISGHTALYWYRQSLGQGLEFLIYFQGNSAPDKSGLPSDRFSAERTGGSVSTLTIQRTQQEDSAVYLCASSLALGTATYEQYFGPGTRLTVT.

This clonotype turned up a few times. This sequence joins TRBV3-1 and TRBJ2-3, with 7 bases identical to TRBD2. Per the germline V gene, CDR1 is LGHDT and CDR2 is YNNKEL (reference sequence). V was clipped by 4 bases and J by 8 bases; unmatched bases: 6. This CDR3 contains 13 residues. CDR3 in amino acids: CASSPQLASTQYF. CDR3 bases: TGTGCCAGCAGCCCGCAACTAGCGTCTACGCAGTATTTT.

This clonotype was found a few times. This chain links TRBV6-1 with TRBJ1-1; 8 bases agree with TRBD1. J gave up 5 bases and V 2 bases, and 7 bases lay outside the gene matches. The germline gives CDR1 MNHNS, CDR2 SASEGT. The CDR3 is made up of 15 amino acids. CDR3 sequence: CASSEMTGEFTEAFF. CDR3 in DNA: TGTGCCAGCAGTGAAATGACAGGGGAATTTACTGAAGCTTTCTTT.

The V gene is TRBV5-6, the J gene TRBJ2-5, with 8 nucleotides matching TRBD1. V shed 4 bases and J 4 bases; nucleotides not matched to a gene: 12. This CDR3 is built from 16 residues. Germline V lookup: CDR1 SGHDT, CDR2 YYEEEE. The CDR3 protein is CASSPRQGFRGETQYF. The CDR3 DNA reads TGTGCCAGCAGCCCGCGACAGGGGTTTCGGGGAGAGACCCAGTACTTC.

The rearrangement joins TRBV4-3 to TRBJ2-3; 7 nucleotides match TRBD1. Germline V lookup: CDR1 LGHNA, CDR2 YSLEER. J gave up 2 bases and V 2 bases, and 7 bases lay outside the gene matches. This CDR3 is 16 amino acids long. CDR3 amino acids: CASSQHYRGPTDTQYF. The CDR3 coding sequence is TGCGCCAGCAGCCAACATTACAGGGGCCCCACAGATACGCAGTATTTT.

V gene TRBV6-2 or TRBV6-3 combines with J gene TRBJ2-3; D unresolved. The CDR3 runs 13 residues. Germline V gene data show CDR1 as MNHEY and CDR2 as SVGEGT. With 5 bases removed from V and 5 bases from J, the gap between germline ends came to 11 bases. The CDR3 loop reads CASSVPNRDTQYF. CDR3 DNA: TGTGCCAGCAGTGTCCCCAATCGAGATACGCAGTATTTT.

This chain joins TRBV7-8 and TRBJ2-3, with TRBD2 as a possible D gene (6 bases). Germline values: CDR1 SGHVS, CDR2 FQNEAQ. The length of the CDR3 is 17 residues. V was trimmed by 1 base and J by 0 bases, leaving 14 bases between them. CDR3: CASSLGRGLSSTDTQYF. For the CDR3, the DNA is TGTGCCAGCAGCTTAGGTCGGGGACTGTCTAGCACAGATACGCAGTATTTT.

This sequence joins TRBV7-2 and TRBJ2-4, with TRBD1 as a possible D gene (6 bases). The J call is in doubt because the DNA end fits TRBJ2-7 better. Germline CDR1 SGHTA, CDR2 FQGNSA. CDR3 size: 15 residues. The CDR3 reads CASSQAGQTIYEQYF. CDR3 bases: TGTGCCAGCAGCCAAGCAGGACAGACCATATACGAGCAGTACTTC.

This clonotype showed up many times. For the CDR3, the DNA is TGCAGTGCTAGAGGGAACGGGGCGGAACTGTTTTTT. Translation gives CSARGNGAELFF. This chain links TRBV20-1 with TRBJ1-4; the D gene is possibly TRBD1 (5 bases). CDR1 and CDR2 (germline): DFQATT, SNEGSKA (reference sequence). This CDR3 region has 12 residues. The V gene lost 1 base and the J gene lost 12 bases, with 12 bases spanning the gap.

This clonotype was counted between two and nine times. CDR3 amino acids: CATTDRGSVQGNQPQHF. The CDR3, as DNA: TGTGCCACCACGGACAGGGGGTCAGTTCAGGGCAATCAGCCCCAGCATTTT. The chain couples TRBV19 to TRBJ1-5, with 10 nucleotides matching TRBD1. V lost 10 bases, J lost 2 bases, and 14 bases stayed unmatched. This CDR3 has 17 residues. Looked up from germline, CDR1 is LNHDA and CDR2 is SQIVND (reference sequence).

This chain links TRBV28 with TRBJ1-5; 7 bases are shared with TRBD1. Germline lookup yields CDR1 MDHEN and CDR2 SYDVKM. The CDR3 contains 16 residues. Unmatched junction bases numbered 9, after V lost 6 bases and J lost 1 base. CDR3 bases: TGTGCCAGCAGCTACCGACAGGGCTGGAGCAATCAGCCCCAGCATTTT. This sequence encodes CASSYRQGWSNQPQHF.

Many counts were recorded for this clonotype. V and J are TRBV5-1 and TRBJ2-1, with 10 nucleotides matching TRBD2. The germline CDR1 and CDR2 sequences are SGHRS and YFSETQ. The J segment lost 7 bases and the V segment lost 1 base, leaving 8 bases of the junction unmatched. This CDR3 is built from 16 residues. For the CDR3, the DNA is TGCGCCAGCAGCTTGCCTAGCGGGAGAGGGGGTAATGAGCAGTTCTTC. This codes for CASSLPSGRGGNEQFF.

The J gene is TRBJ2-5, the V gene TRBV7-3; TRBD2 matches 9 bases. Germline CDR1 SGHTA, CDR2 FQGTGA. Trimming took 5 bases from V and 11 from J; bases not matched to a gene: 15. The CDR3 spans 15 residues. CDR3 region: CASSQREAFGSEQYF. Written as DNA, the CDR3 is TGTGCCAGCAGCCAGCGGGAGGCATTCGGCAGTGAGCAGTACTTC.

For the CDR3, the DNA is TGTGCCAGCACCGGTCACGGAACTACGTACTTC. Protein: CASTGHGTTYF. The chain couples TRBV6-1 to TRBJ2-7; D remains ambiguous. Germline CDR1 reads MNHNS; CDR2 reads SASEGT. The CDR3 sequence is 11 residues long. V was shortened by 7 bases and J by 12 bases, with 16 bases between the two germline ends.

The chain couples TRBV5-5 to TRBJ2-4; D remains ambiguous. Judging by the DNA end, TRBJ2-7 fits better; the J call may be wrong. Germline-derived CDR1 and CDR2 are SGHKS and YYEKEE (reference sequence). The CDR3 covers 12 residues. DNA of the CDR3: TGTGCCAGCAGCCAGGTACGGTACGAGCAGTACTTC. Protein product: CASSQVRYEQYF.

The chain links TRBV7-3 to TRBJ2-2; the D gene could be TRBD1 or TRBD2 (6 bases each). V was clipped by 5 bases and J by 2 bases, with 15 bases between them. The CDR3 is 16 residues long. Germline CDR1 reads SGHTA; CDR2 reads FQGTGA. The chain's CDR3 is CASSPAGQRNTGELFF. In nucleotides, the CDR3 is TGTGCCAGCAGCCCCGCGGGACAAAGAAACACCGGGGAGCTGTTTTTT.

This clonotype has a count of ten or more. The chain uses TRBV7-2 and TRBJ2-7, with TRBD2 as a possible D gene (6 bases). The CDR3 contains 15 residues. Germline V CDR1 and CDR2: SGHTA, FQGNSA. V was pared by 5 bases and J by 6 bases, with 20 bases between. CDR3 loop: CASSGALGGSTEQYF. The CDR3 DNA reads TGTGCCAGCAGCGGAGCCCTTGGAGGGAGTACCGAGCAGTACTTC.

Concerning this clonotype itself: One end of the junction fails to match germline, which may point to a read error. The V call is TRBV14, the J call TRBJ1-2; TRBD1 aligns across 7 bases. Germline V gives CDR1 SGHDN, CDR2 FVKESK. The CDR3 totals 13 residues. This chain's CDR3 is CASSQDRVLSYTF. Here the CDR3 DNA reads TGTGCCAGCAGTCAAGACAGGGTATTATCCTACACCTTC.